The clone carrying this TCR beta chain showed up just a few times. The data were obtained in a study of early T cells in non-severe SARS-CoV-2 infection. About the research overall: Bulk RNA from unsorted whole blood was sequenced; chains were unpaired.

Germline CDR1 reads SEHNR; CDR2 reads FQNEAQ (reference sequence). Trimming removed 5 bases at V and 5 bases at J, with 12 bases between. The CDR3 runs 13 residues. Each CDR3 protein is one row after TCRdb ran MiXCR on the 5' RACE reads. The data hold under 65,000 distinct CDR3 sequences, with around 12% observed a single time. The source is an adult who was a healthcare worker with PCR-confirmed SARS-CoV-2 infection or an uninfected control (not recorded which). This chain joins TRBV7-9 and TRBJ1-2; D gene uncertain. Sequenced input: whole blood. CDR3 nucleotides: TGTGCCAGCAGCCCCGAAAGCTTTTATGGCTACACCTTC. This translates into CASSPESFYGYTF.